Below are 19 T cell receptor beta chains sequenced from a single sample in a study of T cells after yellow fever vaccination. TCRdb reprocessed the 5' RACE reads via MiXCR and lists one record per CDR3 protein. This table holds about 240,000 distinct CDR3 sequences, roughly 7.2% found once. Sequencing used CD4+ T cells sorted from PBMCs, obtained 15 days after the yellow fever booster vaccination. The receptor source for this set is a man aged 25-45 years who received the YFV17D yellow fever vaccine.

This clonotype came up a few times. The chain employs TRBV20-1 and TRBJ2-1; 10 bases agree with TRBD2. The CDR3 runs to 16 residues. Germline V gene lookup returns CDR1 DFQATT and CDR2 SNEGSKA (reference sequence). The ends lost 2 bases at V and 4 bases at J; junction bases unmatched: 8. CDR3 coding DNA: TGCAGTGCTAGATTAGCGGGAGGTTCCGGATACAATGAGCAGTTCTTC. This translates into CSARLAGGSGYNEQFF.

This clonotype has only a few counts. The V gene is TRBV5-1, the J gene TRBJ1-3, with D perhaps TRBD1 (5 bases). The germline gives CDR1 SGHRS, CDR2 YFSETQ. Trimming removed 0 bases at V and 0 bases at J, with 10 bases between. CDR3 size: 16 residues. CDR3 region: CASSLASGASGNTIYF. The DNA for the CDR3 is TGCGCCAGCAGCTTGGCCTCCGGGGCCTCTGGAAACACCATATATTTT. The full variable domain, in which reference TRBV5-1 and TRBJ1-3 provide the parts outside the CDR3, is KAGVTQTPRYLIKTRGQQVTLSCSPISGHRSVSWYQQTPGQGLQFLFEYFSETQRNKGNFPGRFSGRQFSNSRSEMNVSTLELGDSALYLCASSLASGASGNTIYFGEGSWLTVV.

This chain uses TRBV20-1 with TRBJ1-2; D might be TRBD1 (6 bases). This CDR3 region has 13 residues. The germline gives CDR1 DFQATT, CDR2 SNEGSKA (reference sequence). V lost 0 bases and J 8 bases, leaving 13 bases between the germline ends. CDR3 loop: CSARDVAQGGYTF. The CDR3 bases are TGCAGTGCTAGAGATGTGGCTCAGGGGGGCTACACCTTC.

This clonotype was counted many times. The genes are TRBV12-3 or TRBV12-4 and TRBJ2-2; D uncertain. The CDR3 has 15 amino acids. Deletions cut 3 bases from V and 2 bases from J, with 10 bases between. CDR3 nucleotides: TGTGCCAGCAGTTTTGCCGCTCGAAACACCGGGGAGCTGTTTTTT. Translation: CASSFAARNTGELFF.

This clonotype was seen a handful of times. V and J are TRBV18 and TRBJ2-7; D ambiguous. In germline, CDR1 is KGHSH, CDR2 LQKENI. Trimming removed 3 bases at V and 3 bases at J, with 9 bases between. There are 13 residues in the CDR3. The DNA for the CDR3 is TGTGCCAGCTCACCCCTTAAAGGCTACGAGCAGTACTTC. Protein sequence: CASSPLKGYEQYF.

A few counts support this clonotype. The chain combines TRBV20-1 with TRBJ2-1; TRBD2 matches at 9 bases. J lost 2 bases, V lost 5 bases, and 7 bases had no gene match. This CDR3 has 15 amino acids. CDR1 and CDR2 from the germline V gene are DFQATT and SNEGSKA (reference sequence). CDR3: CSAPGGGGPYNEQFF. In DNA, the CDR3 is TGCAGTGCTCCAGGCGGGGGGGGGCCCTACAATGAGCAGTTCTTC.

V gene TRBV14 combines with J gene TRBJ2-3, with D perhaps assigned TRBD1 or TRBD2 (5 bases each). This CDR3 comprises 17 residues. Per the germline V gene, CDR1 is SGHDN and CDR2 is FVKESK. The ends were cut back, 0 bases at V and 2 bases at J, with 15 bases in the middle. The CDR3 sequence: CASSQDLGEPLTDTQYF. The CDR3 DNA is TGTGCCAGCAGCCAAGATCTGGGGGAGCCCCTCACAGATACGCAGTATTTT.

This chain connects TRBV3-1 to TRBJ2-3; either TRBD1 or TRBD2 may fit D (5 bases each). Per the germline V gene, CDR1 is LGHDT and CDR2 is YNNKEL (reference sequence). The V end was cut by 7 bases, the J end by 6 bases, with 20 bases between. This CDR3 is built from 15 residues. CDR3 nucleotide sequence: TGTGCCAGCACACGGGACGGTGGAACTCCCGATACGCAGTATTTT. Translation: CASTRDGGTPDTQYF.

This clonotype appeared a few times. V and J are TRBV7-9 and TRBJ2-3, with 7 bases fitting TRBD1. This CDR3 region has 14 residues. Germline values: CDR1 SEHNR, CDR2 FQNEAQ (reference sequence). V lost 5 bases and J lost 3; bases outside the gene matches: 5. CDR3 in DNA: TGTGCCAGCAGCCCGGACAGGTTGACAGATACGCAGTATTTT. This sequence encodes CASSPDRLTDTQYF.

This clonotype came up a few times. The rearrangement uses TRBV14 and TRBJ1-2; D may be TRBD1 (6 bases). The germline V gene has CDR1 SGHDN and CDR2 FVKESK. Trimming took off 3 bases at V and 1 base at J, with 18 bases between the two ends. There are 17 residues in the CDR3. CDR3 sequence reads: CASSHTGYRANNYGYTF. As DNA, the CDR3 is TGTGCCAGCAGCCACACCGGTTACAGGGCAAATAACTATGGCTACACCTTC.

This clonotype was observed a few times. The chain couples TRBV20-1 to TRBJ2-5, with TRBD2 as a possible D gene (6 bases). Trimming took 6 bases from V and 8 from J, leaving 13 bases between them. Per germline, CDR1 DFQATT and CDR2 SNEGSKA (reference sequence). This CDR3 spans 11 amino acids. CDR3 amino acids: CSANGGTTQYF. CDR3 nucleotides: TGCAGTGCAAACGGGGGAACCACCCAGTACTTC.

This clonotype has ten or more counts. J is TRBJ1-4 and V is TRBV6-6; D uncertain. CDR1 is MNHNY, CDR2 SVGAGI, per germline (reference sequence). The V end lost 2 bases, the J end lost 7 bases, and 2 bases lay between the germline ends. This CDR3 comprises 11 residues. CDR3 residues: CASSYVEKLFF. In DNA, the CDR3 is TGTGCCAGCAGTTACGTTGAAAAACTGTTTTTT.

In this sample, this clonotype turned up a few times. The J gene is TRBJ2-2, the V gene TRBV4-3; 7 nucleotides agree with TRBD1. With V trimmed by 2 bases and J by 1 base, 10 bases remained unmatched. CDR3 size: 18 residues. In germline, CDR1 is LGHNA, CDR2 YSLEER. The CDR3 DNA follows: TGCGCCAGCAGCCAACCCGGACAGGCCCAGGAGAACACCGGGGAGCTGTTTTTT. Its protein is CASSQPGQAQENTGELFF.

The rearrangement links TRBV7-8 to TRBJ2-2, with no clear D. CDR3 length: 16 residues. The V gene's germline CDR1 is SGHVS and CDR2 FQNEAQ. V lost 5 bases to trimming and J lost 1 base, with 14 bases between them. The chain's CDR3 is CASSPRGERNTGELFF. CDR3 nucleotide sequence: TGTGCCAGCAGCCCTCGAGGCGAGCGGAACACCGGGGAGCTGTTTTTT. The full variable domain, with the rest looked up from reference TRBV7-8 and TRBJ2-2, is GAGVSQSPRYKVAKRGQDVALRCDPISGHVSLFWYQQALGQGPEFLTYFQNEAQLDKSGLPSDRFFAERPEGSVSTLKIQRTQQEDSAVYLCASSPRGERNTGELFFGEGSRLTVL.

This clonotype has more than one count but fewer than ten. V and J are TRBV10-2 and TRBJ2-1; 10 positions match TRBD2. J lost 6 bases, V lost 7 bases, and 9 bases had no gene match. The CDR3 loop spans 15 amino acids. Germline loops: CDR1 WSHSY, CDR2 SAAADI. CDR3 sequence (DNA): TGCGCCAGCATGTCCCTCCTAGCGGGAGTCAATGAGCAGTTCTTC. Protein product: CASMSLLAGVNEQFF.

This clonotype showed up just a few times. The chain couples TRBV20-1 to TRBJ2-1; 15 nucleotides line up with TRBD2. The CDR3 consists of 17 residues. Per the germline V gene, CDR1 is DFQATT and CDR2 is SNEGSKA (reference sequence). This CDR3 is CSAPWTGGGLAGGSVFF. The CDR3 DNA follows: TGCAGCGCTCCCTGGACAGGGGGAGGACTAGCGGGAGGGTCGGTGTTCTTC.

This clonotype appeared many times. The chain is built from TRBV5-1 and TRBJ2-3; D call uncertain. Germline values: CDR1 SGHRS, CDR2 YFSETQ. The CDR3 loop spans 14 amino acids. V lost 4 bases, J lost 4 bases, and 13 bases lay in between. CDR3: CASSASEPPDTQYF. The CDR3, as DNA: TGCGCCAGCAGCGCCTCGGAGCCCCCAGATACGCAGTATTTT.

This clonotype was found a few times. The rearrangement uses TRBV7-2 and TRBJ1-1, with a tentative D call TRBD1 (5 bases). The CDR3 is made up of 11 amino acids. Per the germline V gene, CDR1 is SGHTA and CDR2 is FQGNSA. Trimming pared 4 bases from V and 12 bases from J, leaving 12 bases between. The CDR3 bases are TGTGCCAGCAGCTCCCAGGGAGAGCCTTTCTTT. Protein product: CASSSQGEPFF. The full variable domain, in which reference TRBV7-2 and TRBJ1-1 provide the parts outside the CDR3, is GAGVSQSPSNKVTEKGKDVELRCDPISGHTALYWYRQSLGQGLEFLIYFQGNSAPDKSGLPSDRFSAERTGGSVSTLTIQRTQQEDSAVYLCASSSQGEPFFGQGTRLTVV.

The CDR3 spells CSVGSRRGEKLFF. In DNA, the CDR3 is TGCAGCGTTGGTTCGCGTAGAGGGGAAAAACTGTTTTTT. V gene TRBV29-1 combines with J gene TRBJ1-4; D is unresolved. Between the trimmed V and J ends, which lost 4 bases and 8 bases, there was a span of 14 bases. This CDR3 contains 13 residues. CDR1 and CDR2 (germline): SQVTM, ANQGSEA.